This TCR beta chain stems from a study of identical twins. Study-wide results and caveats: One should note that invariant MAIT and iNKT cells could partly confound zero-insertion analyses. The study found weaker excess twin sharing in beta out-of-frame sequences.

Remarks on this clonotype: The antigen is unknown.

Trimming cost V 0 bases and J 4 bases, with 16 bases left between them. CDR3 length equals 17 residues. From germline, CDR1 is LGHNA and CDR2 YNFKEQ. TCRdb itself ran the 5' RACE reads through MiXCR, one entry per CDR3 protein. The repertoire holds around 1.7 million distinct CDR3 sequences, less than 35% seen once, with 0.25% to 0.3% in the top ten. The rearrangement joins TRBV4-2 to TRBJ2-1; D is unresolved. The TCR was taken from a newborn girl in good health. Sequencing was carried out using cord blood. The CDR3 reads CASSQEVRALMYNEQFF. For the CDR3, the DNA is TGTGCCAGCAGCCAAGAAGTCCGGGCCCTGATGTACAATGAGCAGTTCTTC.